These 8 T cell receptor beta chains were sequenced from one sample in a study of T-cell reconstitution after alpha-beta-depleted transplantation in children. Unique molecular identifiers featured in how the TCRbeta library was prepared. MiXCR, run by TCRdb on the PCR reads, gives a single entry per CDR3 protein. Here the sample spans 250,000 to 300,000 distinct CDR3 sequences, over 8% being singletons. Sequenced material: PBMCs from the stem cell graft donor, taken from the stem cell graft. The receptors were gathered from a human donor who donated a stem cell graft to a child with SCID.

This clonotype was seen at least ten times. Here the CDR3 DNA reads TGTGCCATCAGTGAGTTAGGCCTAGCGGGGGGGCAAAATACGCAGTATTTT. It encodes CAISELGLAGGQNTQYF. The chain has TRBV10-3 and TRBJ2-3; 12 bases match TRBD2. Germline values: CDR1 ENHRY, CDR2 SYGVKD. This CDR3 has 17 amino acids. J lost 7 bases, V lost 1 base, and 9 bases had no gene match.

At least ten counts were recorded for this clonotype. V usage is TRBV5-1 and J usage is TRBJ1-6; D gene uncertain. Germline V gives CDR1 SGHRS, CDR2 YFSETQ. The CDR3 has 14 amino acids. Trimming cost V 0 bases and J 10 bases, with 11 bases left between them. CDR3 nucleotide sequence: TGCGCCAGCAGCTTGGCAGGAAAAGGATCACCCCTCCACTTT. Its protein is CASSLAGKGSPLHF.

The table lists this clonotype with a few counts. The chain employs TRBV5-1 and TRBJ1-1; D perhaps matches TRBD1 (6 bases). The V and J ends lost 4 bases and 1 base respectively, with 11 bases between them. Germline CDR1 and CDR2: SGHRS and YFSETQ. CDR3 length: 14 residues. This chain's CDR3 is CASSGMTGNTEAFF. The CDR3 DNA follows: TGCGCCAGCAGCGGCATGACAGGGAACACTGAAGCTTTCTTT.

This clonotype was observed at least ten times. The V call is TRBV7-8, the J call TRBJ2-1; TRBD1 aligns across 7 bases. Germline V gene sequence: CDR1 SGHVS, CDR2 FQNEAQ. The CDR3 totals 15 residues. After removal of 6 bases from V and 2 bases from J, the junction contained 7 bases not matched to a gene. The CDR3 DNA reads TGTGCCAGCAGGTTACAGGGGAAAACCTACAATGAGCAGTTCTTC. It codes for CASRLQGKTYNEQFF.

This clonotype showed up just a few times. This chain connects TRBV12-3 or TRBV12-4 to TRBJ1-4, with D tentatively TRBD1 (6 bases). The CDR3 has 14 amino acids. V was cut by 6 bases and J by 6 bases, with 14 bases left in between. The CDR3 here is CASRAPGQHEKLFF. CDR3 in DNA: TGTGCCAGCAGAGCACCCGGACAGCATGAAAAACTGTTTTTT.

The V call is TRBV12-3 or TRBV12-4, the J call TRBJ2-1; the match to TRBD2 covers 16 bases. Unmatched junction bases numbered 8, after V lost 4 bases and J lost 11 bases. The CDR3 spans 16 residues. As DNA, the CDR3 is TGTGCCAGCAGTTCCCCCCCGGGACTAGCGGGGGGGAAGCAGTTCTTC. This sequence encodes CASSSPPGLAGGKQFF.

This clonotype was observed at least ten times. The J gene is TRBJ2-7, the V gene TRBV3-1; no clear D. The CDR3 is made up of 11 amino acids. V was trimmed by 1 base and J by 5 bases, leaving 3 bases between them. CDR1 and CDR2 (germline): LGHDT, YNNKEL (reference sequence). CDR3 protein: CASSQVNEQYF. The CDR3 DNA reads as TGTGCCAGCAGCCAAGTCAACGAGCAGTACTTC.

The chain has TRBV12-3 or TRBV12-4 and TRBJ2-7; D gene unclear. The V end lost 7 bases, the J end lost 4 bases, and 11 bases lay between the germline ends. The CDR3 loop spans 12 amino acids. The CDR3 sequence: CASTNKTYEQYF. CDR3 DNA: TGTGCCAGCACCAATAAAACGTACGAGCAGTACTTC.